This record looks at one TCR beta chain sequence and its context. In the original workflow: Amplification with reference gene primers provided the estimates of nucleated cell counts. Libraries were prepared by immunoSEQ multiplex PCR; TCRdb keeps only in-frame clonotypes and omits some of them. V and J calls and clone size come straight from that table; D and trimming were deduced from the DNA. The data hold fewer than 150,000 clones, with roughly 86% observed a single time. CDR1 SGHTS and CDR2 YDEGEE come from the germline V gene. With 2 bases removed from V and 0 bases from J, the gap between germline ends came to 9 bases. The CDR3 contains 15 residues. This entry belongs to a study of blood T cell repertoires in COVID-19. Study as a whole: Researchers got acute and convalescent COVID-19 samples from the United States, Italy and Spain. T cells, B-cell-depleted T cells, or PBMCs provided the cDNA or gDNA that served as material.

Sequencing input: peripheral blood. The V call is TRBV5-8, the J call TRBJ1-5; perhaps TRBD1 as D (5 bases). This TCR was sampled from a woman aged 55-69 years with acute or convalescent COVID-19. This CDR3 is CASSFRQYSNQPQHF. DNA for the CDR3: TGTGCCAGCAGCTTTCGACAGTATAGCAATCAGCCCCAGCATTTT. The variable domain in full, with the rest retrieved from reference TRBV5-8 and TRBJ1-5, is EAGVTQSPTHLIKTRGQQATLRCSPISGHTSVYWYQQALGLGLQFLLWYDEGEERNRGNFPPRFSGRQFPNYSSELNVNALELEDSALYLCASSFRQYSNQPQHFGDGTRLSIL.